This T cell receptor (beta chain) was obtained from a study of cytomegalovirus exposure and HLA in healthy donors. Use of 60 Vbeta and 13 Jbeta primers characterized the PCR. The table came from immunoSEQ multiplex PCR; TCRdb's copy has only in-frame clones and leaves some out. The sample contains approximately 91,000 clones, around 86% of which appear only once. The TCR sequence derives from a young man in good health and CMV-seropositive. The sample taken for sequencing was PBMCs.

CDR3 residues: CASSAELAGGLDTQYF. CDR3 nucleotides: TGTGCCAGCAGCGCTGAACTAGCGGGAGGGTTAGATACGCAGTATTTT. The J gene is TRBJ2-3, the V gene TRBV5-4; 13 bases line up with TRBD2. V lost 4 bases and J lost 5; bases outside the gene matches: 7. The CDR3 length is 16 residues. CDR1 and CDR2 (germline): SGHNT, YYREEE (reference sequence).